Shown below are 31 T cell receptor beta chains from a single sample sequenced in a study of blood T cell repertoires in COVID-19. TCRdb's table, derived via immunoSEQ multiplex PCR, lists solely in-frame clones and lacks some. The sample includes roughly 120,000 clones, around nine tenths of them seen just once. The sample comprised peripheral blood. Receptors originate from a woman between 45 and 60 years old with active or convalescent COVID-19.

The V and J genes are TRBV21-1 and TRBJ1-1; the table's TRBD1 call for D was not verified on the DNA. TRBV21-1 is classified as a pseudogene. The CDR3 totals 20 residues. The CDR3 nucleotides are TGTGCCAGCAGCAAAGAATTTTGTGGCCGGGACAGAAAGCGCAACACTGAAGCTTTCTTT. As protein: CASSKEFCGRDRKRNTEAFF.

The V gene is TRBV6-2 or TRBV6-3, the J gene TRBJ2-7, with a possible D match to TRBD1 (6 bases). The CDR3 is 13 amino acids. With 5 bases removed from V and 1 base from J, the gap between germline ends came to 9 bases. Germline V gene data show CDR1 as MNHEY and CDR2 as SVGEGT. The chain's CDR3 is CASSPGQSYEQYF. The DNA for the CDR3 is TGTGCCAGCAGTCCCGGACAGTCCTACGAGCAGTACTTC.

The CDR3: CASSLRGRVNGYTF. CDR3 sequence (DNA): TGTGCCAGTAGTCTCAGGGGGCGCGTGAATGGCTACACCTTC. V usage is TRBV19 and J usage is TRBJ1-2; 8 nucleotides line up with TRBD1. The germline CDR1 and CDR2 sequences are LNHDA and SQIVND (reference sequence). The CDR3 spans 14 residues. With V trimmed by 5 bases and J by 6 bases, 8 bases remained unmatched.

The V gene is TRBV6-5, the J gene TRBJ1-6; weak D call: TRBD1 (6 bases). The CDR3 length is 14 residues. V shed 11 bases and J shed 7 bases, with 18 bases lying between them. Germline CDR1 reads MNHEY; CDR2 reads SVGAGI. CDR3 nucleotide sequence: TGTGCCTTAAATCGGGGGGCTAGGAATTCACCCCTCCACTTT. Its protein product is CALNRGARNSPLHF.

The V and J genes are TRBV7-9 and TRBJ2-4; TRBD2 might be the D (5 bases). The CDR3 length is 17 residues. Looked up from germline, CDR1 is SEHNR and CDR2 is FQNEAQ (reference sequence). Trimming left V 4 bases short and J 0 bases short, with 16 bases between. CDR3 sequence reads: CASSSQSSGVAKNIQYF. CDR3 coding DNA: TGTGCCAGCAGCTCCCAATCGAGCGGCGTAGCCAAAAACATTCAGTACTTC. Drawing the rest from reference TRBV7-9 and TRBJ2-4, the complete variable domain is DTGVSQNPRHKITKRGQNVTFRCDPISEHNRLYWYRQTLGQGPEFLTYFQNEAQLEKSRLLSDRFSAERPKGSFSTLEIQRTEQGDSAMYLCASSSQSSGVAKNIQYFGAGTRLSVL.

The J gene is TRBJ2-7, the V gene TRBV7-2; TRBD1 matches 11 bases. Germline V gene data show CDR1 as SGHTA and CDR2 as FQGNSA. CDR3 length equals 15 residues. With 5 bases clipped from V and 2 bases from J, the junction kept 5 bases outside the gene matches. CDR3 DNA: TGTGCCAGCAGCCTGGACAGGGGGCCTACCTACGAGCAGTACTTC. Encoded protein: CASSLDRGPTYEQYF.

This clone was picked up one time. The chain combines TRBV19 with TRBJ1-1; D is uncertain. Germline V gene lookup returns CDR1 LNHDA and CDR2 SQIVND (reference sequence). The CDR3 contains 13 residues. V gave up 5 bases and J gave up 1 base, with 8 bases separating them. The CDR3 loop is CASSPTPNTEAFF. The CDR3 DNA is TGTGCCAGTAGTCCGACACCGAACACTGAAGCTTTCTTT.

The chain links TRBV6-2 or TRBV6-3 to TRBJ2-1, with 7 nucleotides matching TRBD2. This CDR3 contains 14 residues. Trimming took 6 bases from V and 3 from J; bases not matched to a gene: 5. Germline V CDR1 and CDR2: MNHEY, SVGEGT. CDR3 in DNA: TGTGCCAGCAGCCCACGGGACTACTACAATGAGCAGTTCTTC. Translated, it gives CASSPRDYYNEQFF.

The CDR3 is CASSQDLSGGVETQYF. CDR3 in DNA: TGTGCCAGCAGCCAAGATCTAAGCGGGGGGGTTGAGACCCAGTACTTC. This chain uses TRBV4-2 with TRBJ2-5; TRBD2 aligns across 10 bases. Germline CDR1 reads LGHNA; CDR2 reads YNFKEQ. This CDR3 has 16 residues. V lost 0 bases to trimming and J lost 5 bases; unmatched junction nucleotides: 6.

The gene calls are TRBV6-2 or TRBV6-3 and TRBJ2-1, with D possibly matching TRBD1 (6 bases). V was clipped by 5 bases and J by 4 bases, with 18 bases between them. The CDR3 sequence is 16 residues long. CDR1 and CDR2 (germline): MNHEY, SVGEGT. CDR3 sequence (DNA): TGTGCCAGCAGTGGTTCCGGGACACAACATTACAATGAGCAGTTCTTC. It translates to CASSGSGTQHYNEQFF.

This chain uses TRBV6-1 with TRBJ2-3, with TRBD2 identical over 12 bases. CDR1 and CDR2 (germline): MNHNS, SASEGT. There are 19 residues in the CDR3. With 4 bases clipped from V and 2 bases from J, the junction kept 13 bases outside the gene matches. In nucleotides, the CDR3 is TGTGCCAGCAGTGTGGGACTAGCGGGTGTAGATCTATACACAGATACGCAGTATTTT. This encodes CASSVGLAGVDLYTDTQYF.

In its sample, this clone was seen once. V usage is TRBV6-5 and J usage is TRBJ2-1; perhaps TRBD1 as D (6 bases). V dropped 4 bases and J dropped 0 bases, with 13 bases sitting between them. CDR1 and CDR2 (germline): MNHEY, SVGAGI. This CDR3 region has 16 residues. CDR3 nucleotide sequence: TGTGCCAGCAGTTGGGGGCTGACGAGCTCCTACAATGAGCAGTTCTTC. Translation: CASSWGLTSSYNEQFF.

V and J are TRBV20-1 and TRBJ2-1; 10 bases align to TRBD2. V was pared by 3 bases and J by 3 bases, with 8 bases of the junction left unmatched. This CDR3 spans 16 amino acids. Germline CDR1 and CDR2: DFQATT and SNEGSKA (reference sequence). The CDR3 sequence is CSASTLAGGFYNEQFF. The CDR3 nucleotides read TGCAGTGCTAGTACGTTAGCGGGAGGTTTCTACAATGAGCAGTTCTTC.

The sample holds one count of this clone. This rearrangement joins TRBV4-1 to TRBJ2-3, with 8 bases matching TRBD2. With 7 bases clipped from V and 3 bases from J, the junction kept 9 bases outside the gene matches. CDR3 size: 15 residues. Germline-derived CDR1 and CDR2 are MGHRA and YSYEKL. CDR3 nucleotide sequence: TGCGCCAGCACCTGGGGACTAGGACAAACAGATACGCAGTATTTT. It yields the protein CASTWGLGQTDTQYF.

The rearrangement links TRBV7-8 to TRBJ2-3; no firm D call. CDR3 length: 15 residues. Germline CDR1 SGHVS, CDR2 FQNEAQ. V lost 1 base and J 2 bases, leaving 10 bases between the germline ends. In DNA form, the CDR3 reads TGTGCCAGCAGCTTAGAGAGGAGTCACACAGATACGCAGTATTTT. It translates to CASSLERSHTDTQYF.

The chain employs TRBV11-1 and TRBJ2-1; unclear D gene. The germline V gene has CDR1 SGHAT and CDR2 FQDESV (reference sequence). The CDR3 is 12 residues long. The ends were cut back, 1 base at V and 12 bases at J, with 10 bases in the middle. The CDR3 region has the DNA TGTGCCAGCAGCTTAGTTGGCCTAGGGCAGTTCTTC. This sequence encodes CASSLVGLGQFF.

The chain is built from TRBV7-9 and TRBJ2-7; a possible D gene is TRBD2 (6 bases). The CDR3 runs to 16 residues. Germline values: CDR1 SEHNR, CDR2 FQNEAQ (reference sequence). The V and J ends lost 1 base and 7 bases respectively, with 20 bases between them. Here the CDR3 DNA reads TGTGCCAGCAGCTTAGTTGGGCGGGGACTGGCGGGGGAGCAGTACTTC. Protein sequence: CASSLVGRGLAGEQYF.

The rearrangement joins TRBV18 to TRBJ2-7; D might be TRBD1 (5 bases). Germline V gene data show CDR1 as KGHSH and CDR2 as LQKENI. The CDR3 extends over 13 amino acids. V was pared by 4 bases and J by 3 bases, with 10 bases between. The CDR3 DNA follows: TGTGCCAGCTCACTATATGACAGCTACGAGCAGTACTTC. It is translated as CASSLYDSYEQYF.

The chain employs TRBV3-1 (or the pseudogene TRBV3-2) and TRBJ2-3; no firm D call. The germline V gene encodes CDR1 LGHDT and CDR2 YNNKEL (reference sequence). The CDR3 has 11 amino acids. Trimming removed 4 bases from V and 4 bases from J, with 3 bases in between. The CDR3 region has the DNA TGTGCCAGCAGCCGCGCAGATACGCAGTATTTT. Amino acid sequence: CASSRADTQYF.

The V gene is TRBV4-3, the J gene TRBJ2-2, with D possibly matching TRBD1 (6 bases). The CDR3 contains 16 residues. CDR1 is LGHNA and CDR2 is YSLEER in the germline V gene. V was shortened by 4 bases and J by 0 bases, with 12 bases between the two germline ends. The CDR3 sequence is CASSPRTGPNTGELFF. The CDR3 coding sequence is TGCGCCAGCAGCCCAAGAACAGGGCCGAACACCGGGGAGCTGTTTTTT.

The genes are TRBV23-1 and TRBJ1-3; 7 bases map to TRBD1. TRBV23-1 is reported as an ORF; its role is uncertain. The V and J ends lost 2 bases and 4 bases, in that order; junction bases with no gene match: 8. CDR3 size: 16 residues. CDR3 residues: CASSQGQDNCGNTIYF. The CDR3 region has the DNA TGCGCCAGCAGTCAAGGACAGGATAATTGCGGAAACACCATATATTTT.

The rearrangement links TRBV4-1 to TRBJ1-2, with D unclear. Germline loops: CDR1 MGHRA, CDR2 YSYEKL. This CDR3 has 15 amino acids. V was clipped by 2 bases and J by 2 bases, with 12 bases between them. The CDR3 nucleotides read TGCGCCAGCAGCCAACCGGGATCCCTCAACTATGGCTACACCTTC. Encoded protein: CASSQPGSLNYGYTF.

The chain links TRBV2 to TRBJ2-3, with 10 bases identical to TRBD1. Germline V gives CDR1 SNHLY, CDR2 FYNNEI. J lost 3 bases, V lost 10 bases, and 4 bases had no gene match. The CDR3 has 13 amino acids. This chain's CDR3 is CAKDRGRTDTQYF. For the CDR3, the DNA is TGTGCCAAAGACAGGGGGCGGACAGATACGCAGTATTTT.

This sequence joins TRBV7-2 and TRBJ2-5; D remains unclear. CDR1 SGHTA and CDR2 FQGNSA come from the germline V gene. The CDR3 totals 12 residues. Trimming removed 3 bases from V and 5 bases from J, with 7 bases in between. The CDR3 is CASSFFGETQYF. In nucleotides, the CDR3 is TGTGCCAGCAGCTTTTTCGGGGAGACCCAGTACTTC.

CDR3 DNA: TGTGCCAGCAGTTCGTTGTCGGGGGCCAACGTCCTGACTTTC. Translation: CASSSLSGANVLTF. The rearrangement joins TRBV27 to TRBJ2-6; no clear D. V lost 4 bases and J lost 4, with 8 bases in between. This CDR3 is 14 amino acids long. Per the germline V gene, CDR1 is MNHEY and CDR2 is SMNVEV (reference sequence).

The chain recombines TRBV9 with TRBJ1-1, with D possibly TRBD1 on 5 matching bases. This CDR3 spans 14 amino acids. The germline V and J ends were trimmed by 0 bases and 4 bases, with 10 bases remaining between them. The V gene's germline CDR1 is SGDLS and CDR2 YYNGEE. The CDR3 DNA reads TGTGCCAGCAGCGTAGATGGGGGGATCACTGAAGCTTTCTTT. The encoded protein is CASSVDGGITEAFF.

Written as DNA, the CDR3 is TGTGCAATTGTAGGGGTCACGACGCAGTATTTT. As protein: CAIVGVTTQYF. J is TRBJ2-3 and V is TRBV5-8; possible D gene TRBD1, 5 bases. Germline V gene sequence: CDR1 SGHTS, CDR2 YDEGEE. The CDR3 is 11 residues long.

The chain uses TRBV27 and TRBJ2-1; 9 positions match TRBD2. The CDR3 runs 16 residues. V trimming: 3 bases; J trimming: 0 bases; junction bases outside the gene matches: 3. The germline CDR1 and CDR2 sequences are MNHEY and SMNVEV (reference sequence). CDR3 region: CASSFSSGNSYNEQFF. CDR3 nucleotide sequence: TGTGCCAGCAGTTTCTCTAGCGGGAACTCCTACAATGAGCAGTTCTTC.

The rearrangement uses TRBV5-1 and TRBJ2-7, with 9 bases lining up with TRBD1. Trimming took 4 bases from V and 9 from J; bases not matched to a gene: 8. The CDR3 is made up of 13 amino acids. Germline CDR1 and CDR2: SGHRS and YFSETQ. The CDR3: CASSKGTGSGQYF. The CDR3 region has the DNA TGCGCCAGCAGCAAAGGGACAGGGTCTGGGCAGTACTTC.

This clone was seen only once. This rearrangement joins TRBV10-3 to TRBJ2-2, with TRBD2 identical over 9 bases. Trimming removed 8 bases from V and 1 base from J; junction bases left unmatched: 14. This CDR3 is built from 18 residues. The V gene's germline CDR1 is ENHRY and CDR2 SYGVKD. The CDR3 spells CAIPGASGKTLNTGELFF. Written as DNA, the CDR3 is TGTGCCATCCCGGGGGCTAGCGGGAAAACCCTGAACACCGGGGAGCTGTTTTTT.

The chain is built from TRBV20-1 and TRBJ1-1; possible D gene TRBD1, 5 bases. V was clipped by 3 bases and J by 7 bases, with 18 bases between them. The CDR3 totals 14 residues. Germline V gives CDR1 DFQATT, CDR2 SNEGSKA (reference sequence). CDR3 region: CSASDPRGSGEAFF. The CDR3 nucleotides are TGCAGTGCTAGTGACCCCCGGGGGTCTGGTGAAGCTTTCTTT.